This T cell receptor beta chain derives from a study of cytomegalovirus exposure and HLA in healthy donors. Overall study context: Some 85 million unique TCRs, all from HLA-typed donors, were included in an early release of the data.

Germline V gene data show CDR1 as MDHEN and CDR2 as SYDVKM. Trimming removed 0 bases from V and 1 base from J, with 8 bases in between. The CDR3 contains 15 residues. In the PCR, 60 Vbeta and 13 Jbeta primers were used. Only in-frame clones appear in the TCRdb table, and some are missing; sequencing was by immunoSEQ multiplex PCR. The repertoire consists of approximately 150,000 clones, with more than 80% occurring once and the leading ten covering around 4.5%. The chain links TRBV28 to TRBJ2-3, with D possibly TRBD2 on 5 matching bases. The material sequenced was PBMCs. This sequence was found in a woman between 35 and 50 years old in good health and CMV-seropositive. CDR3 region: CASSLWGGRTDTQYF. The CDR3 DNA is TGTGCCAGCAGTTTATGGGGCGGGCGCACAGATACGCAGTATTTT.